Shown below are 30 T cell receptor beta chains from a single sample sequenced in a study of neurological immune-mediated disorders (dated by TCRdb to the late 2010s). The library was built by means of 5' RACE. These reads were obtained on an Illumina HiSeq 2500. The raw public reads went through TCRdb reprocessing: fastp at Q25, MiXCR clone calling, in-frame beta chains kept. Rows with one shared CDR3 protein collapse into an entry with the most common genes and DNA. This sample comprises around 76,000 distinct CDR3 sequences, roughly 10% of them detected only once. The top ten clonotypes cover approximately 9.6% of the sample. The time point label for this specimen denotes: longitudinal time-point 1 (baseline). Sequencing used PBMCs. The receptor set was obtained from a man aged 25-45 years in good health.

This clonotype was detected only a few times. The chain joins TRBV24-1 to TRBJ2-1; weak D call: TRBD2 (5 bases). Germline V CDR1 and CDR2: KGHDR, SFDVKD. The V end lost 4 bases, the J end lost 0 bases, and 9 bases lay between the germline ends. The CDR3 runs 15 residues. The CDR3 is CATSDWTGSYNEQFF. Here the CDR3 DNA reads TGTGCCACCAGTGACTGGACTGGCTCCTACAATGAGCAGTTCTTC.

This clonotype appeared many times. The chain uses TRBV27 and TRBJ2-1, with a possible D match to TRBD1 (6 bases). This CDR3 spans 15 amino acids. The germline V and J ends were trimmed by 3 bases and 8 bases, with 17 bases remaining between them. CDR1 and CDR2 (germline): MNHEY, SMNVEV (reference sequence). CDR3 DNA sequence: TGTGCCAGCAGTTTTGGGCTCAGGGGACACGATGAGCAGTTCTTC. It codes for CASSFGLRGHDEQFF.

There are many counts of this clonotype. The chain recombines TRBV5-1 with TRBJ1-1; perhaps TRBD1 as D (6 bases). V was cut by 0 bases and J by 3 bases, with 12 bases left in between. The germline gives CDR1 SGHRS, CDR2 YFSETQ. The CDR3 runs to 15 residues. Written as DNA, the CDR3 is TGCGCCAGCAGCTTGGTGCCGGGGGCTTACACTGAAGCTTTCTTT. Translating it yields CASSLVPGAYTEAFF.

This clonotype was detected many times. J is TRBJ2-1 and V is TRBV5-1, with a possible D match to TRBD2 (5 bases). The CDR3 length is 17 residues. With 0 bases removed from V and 5 bases from J, the gap between germline ends came to 18 bases. Germline lookup yields CDR1 SGHRS and CDR2 YFSETQ. CDR3 DNA sequence: TGCGCCAGCAGCTTGGGACTAAGACCATCATCGAACAATGAGCAGTTCTTC. It yields the protein CASSLGLRPSSNNEQFF.

This clonotype appeared a few times. V usage is TRBV7-3 and J usage is TRBJ2-7; possible D gene TRBD1, 6 bases. In germline, CDR1 is SGHTA, CDR2 FQGTGA. Trimming shortened V by 2 bases and J by 3 bases, and 11 bases separated the two germline ends. CDR3 length equals 14 residues. The CDR3 loop reads CASSLVPGDYEQYF. The CDR3 coding sequence is TGTGCCAGCAGCTTAGTACCAGGGGACTACGAGCAGTACTTC.

Many counts were recorded for this clonotype. The chain joins TRBV28 to TRBJ2-3, with D uncertain. CDR1 is MDHEN, CDR2 SYDVKM, per germline. Trimming shortened V by 4 bases and J by 4 bases, and 18 bases separated the two germline ends. The CDR3 runs 16 residues. The chain's CDR3 is CASSSSGPESPDTQYF. The DNA of the CDR3 is TGTGCCAGCAGTTCTTCCGGGCCCGAAAGCCCAGATACGCAGTATTTT.

Concerning this clonotype: A read error may be the cause here, since a much bigger clone is one base away. The V and J genes are TRBV29-1 and TRBJ2-5; 14 bases fit TRBD2. The CDR3 loop spans 15 amino acids. The germline V gene has CDR1 SQVTM and CDR2 ANQGSEA. V lost 4 bases and J lost 5; bases outside the gene matches: 6. The CDR3 loop is CSVAGTSGGAETQYF. In DNA form, the CDR3 reads TGCAGCGTTGCCGGGACTAGCGGGGGTGCGGAGACCCAGTACTTC.

This clonotype was seen repeatedly, ten times or more. This chain links TRBV2 with TRBJ2-1, with 8 bases that match TRBD1. The CDR3 spans 17 residues. Germline-derived CDR1 and CDR2 are SNHLY and FYNNEI. V was clipped by 8 bases and J by 3 bases; unmatched bases: 15. CDR3 region: CASSRESDRGFYNEQFF. The CDR3 region has the DNA TGTGCCAGCTCACGCGAATCCGACAGGGGCTTCTACAATGAGCAGTTCTTC.

Comments on this clonotype: The junction and the germline gene differ at one end; a read error may be behind it. The V call is TRBV12-3 or TRBV12-4, the J call TRBJ1-1; the D gene is possibly TRBD1 (5 bases). CDR3 size: 15 residues. CDR3: CASSPDTRIVTEAFF. DNA of the CDR3: TGTGCCAGCAGCCCGGACACCCGGATTGTCACTGAAGCCTTCTTT.

This clonotype was recorded at least ten times. This rearrangement joins TRBV5-1 to TRBJ1-2; D might be TRBD1 (5 bases). Per germline, CDR1 SGHRS and CDR2 YFSETQ. The germline V and J ends were trimmed by 3 bases and 0 bases, with 12 bases remaining between them. CDR3 size: 15 residues. As DNA, the CDR3 is TGCGCCAGCAGCTCCTCGACAGCGTCTAACTATGGCTACACCTTC. The encoded protein is CASSSSTASNYGYTF.

This clonotype was detected many times. The rearrangement uses TRBV20-1 and TRBJ2-2; 14 positions agree with TRBD2. V lost 6 bases to trimming and J lost 5 bases; unmatched junction nucleotides: 11. The CDR3 length is 17 residues. The germline V gene has CDR1 DFQATT and CDR2 SNEGSKA (reference sequence). The CDR3 coding sequence is TGCAGTGCCCTAGGGACTAGCGGGAGTAGCGGTACCGGGGAGCTGTTTTTT. Amino acid sequence: CSALGTSGSSGTGELFF.

This clonotype has ten or more counts. The chain combines TRBV7-8 with TRBJ2-4; maybe TRBD2 (5 bases). V was trimmed by 1 base and J by 7 bases, leaving 14 bases between them. CDR3 size: 15 residues. Germline V gene sequence: CDR1 SGHVS, CDR2 FQNEAQ. The CDR3 coding sequence is TGTGCCAGCAGCTTAGAGGCCTACGGCGGGAACATTCAGTACTTC. Its protein is CASSLEAYGGNIQYF.

This rearrangement joins TRBV7-9 to TRBJ1-1; D call uncertain. From germline, CDR1 is SEHNR and CDR2 FQNEAQ (reference sequence). This CDR3 spans 14 amino acids. V was shortened by 3 bases and J by 0 bases, with 8 bases between the two germline ends. In DNA form, the CDR3 reads TGTGCCAGCAGCTTCCCACCGATGAACACTGAAGCTTTCTTT. This codes for CASSFPPMNTEAFF.

The chain is built from TRBV20-1 and TRBJ1-1; TRBD1 agrees at 7 bases. V gave up 3 bases and J gave up 0 bases; unmatched junction bases: 1. The CDR3 has 13 amino acids. Germline CDR1 reads DFQATT; CDR2 reads SNEGSKA (reference sequence). The CDR3 DNA is TGCAGTGCTAGTGACAGGGTGAACACTGAAGCTTTCTTT. Its translation: CSASDRVNTEAFF.

This clonotype has ten or more counts. The rearrangement joins TRBV20-1 to TRBJ2-2, with TRBD2 matching 9 bases. The J segment lost 5 bases and the V segment lost 0 bases, leaving 7 bases of the junction unmatched. The germline V gene encodes CDR1 DFQATT and CDR2 SNEGSKA (reference sequence). This CDR3 has 16 amino acids. The CDR3 here is CSARDRAGGFTGELFF. The CDR3 DNA follows: TGCAGTGCTAGAGATCGGGCGGGAGGGTTTACCGGGGAGCTGTTTTTT.

The chain links TRBV25-1 to TRBJ2-7, with TRBD2 as a possible D gene (6 bases). From germline, CDR1 is MGHDK and CDR2 SYGVNS. V was cut by 6 bases and J by 2 bases, with 17 bases left in between. This CDR3 is 15 amino acids long. The CDR3 bases are TGTGCCAGCAGGGGACGGGGGAAATACACCTACGAGCAGTACTTC. Protein: CASRGRGKYTYEQYF.

The genes are TRBV5-1 and TRBJ2-5; 14 positions match TRBD2. The junction had 4 bases not matched to a gene; V was cut back by 3 bases and J by 3 bases. This CDR3 comprises 16 residues. Germline CDR1 is SGHRS and CDR2 is YFSETQ. The DNA for the CDR3 is TGCGCCAGCAGCTGGAGGGGACTAGCGGGAGAAGAGACCCAGTACTTC. Translation: CASSWRGLAGEETQYF.

On this clonotype itself: This may stem from a read error, because a much larger clone lies one nucleotide away. The chain is built from TRBV10-3 and TRBJ2-1; D gene uncertain. The germline V gene has CDR1 ENHRY and CDR2 SYGVKD. The CDR3 is made up of 11 amino acids. Trimming stripped 6 bases from V and 9 bases from J, with 9 bases between. The CDR3 is CAIRQGPEQFF. In DNA form, the CDR3 reads TGTGCCATCAGACAAGGGCCTGAGCAGTTCTTC.

There are many counts of this clonotype. The chain combines TRBV12-3 or TRBV12-4 with TRBJ2-1; D unresolved. The V gene lost 3 bases and the J gene lost 12 bases, with 9 bases spanning the gap. This CDR3 spans 11 amino acids. The CDR3 spells CASSFGSWQFF. In nucleotides, the CDR3 is TGTGCCAGCAGTTTTGGAAGTTGGCAGTTCTTC.

The table lists this clonotype with a few counts. This chain uses TRBV5-1 with TRBJ2-2; unclear D gene. The CDR3 loop spans 11 amino acids. Deletions cut 5 bases from V and 4 bases from J, with 3 bases between. Germline lookup yields CDR1 SGHRS and CDR2 YFSETQ. CDR3: CASRITGELFF. The CDR3, as DNA: TGCGCCAGCAGAATCACCGGGGAGCTGTTTTTT. The entire variable domain, with the rest obtained from reference TRBV5-1 and TRBJ2-2, is as follows: KAGVTQTPRYLIKTRGQQVTLSCSPISGHRSVSWYQQTPGQGLQFLFEYFSETQRNKGNFPGRFSGRQFSNSRSEMNVSTLELGDSALYLCASRITGELFFGEGSRLTVL.

This clonotype was recorded a few times. The gene calls are TRBV7-7 and TRBJ2-5; 10 bases align to TRBD2. CDR1 is SSHAT, CDR2 FNYEAQ, per germline (reference sequence). V gave up 2 bases and J gave up 5 bases; unmatched junction bases: 5. CDR3 length: 15 residues. CDR3 nucleotides: TGTGCCAGCAGCTTACTAGCGGGAGCAGTCGAGACCCAGTACTTC. Residues: CASSLLAGAVETQYF.

This clonotype showed up many times. The chain uses TRBV12-3 or TRBV12-4 and TRBJ2-2; possible D gene TRBD2, 5 bases. The CDR3 loop spans 14 amino acids. Trimming removed 8 bases at V and 2 bases at J, with 12 bases between. The CDR3 sequence: CASCGSGNTGELFF. CDR3 in DNA: TGTGCCAGCTGCGGCAGCGGAAACACCGGGGAGCTGTTTTTT.

This clonotype came up a few times. This clone may be a read error of a much larger clone one base away. The CDR3 nucleotides read TGCAGCGGGGGACTAGCGGGATTCAATGAGCAGTTCTTC. Its translation: CSGGLAGFNEQFF. The genes are TRBV29-1 and TRBJ2-1, with 13 positions matching TRBD2. CDR1 is SQVTM and CDR2 is ANQGSEA in the germline V gene. The CDR3 covers 13 residues. J was trimmed by 6 bases and V by 7 bases; bases with no gene match: 3.

This clonotype has at least ten counts. This chain joins TRBV4-1 and TRBJ1-1; 7 bases are shared with TRBD1. V dropped 0 bases and J dropped 5; count of bases not matched to a gene: 3. This CDR3 has 14 residues. Germline assignment: CDR1 MGHRA and CDR2 YSYEKL. CDR3 residues: CASSQDYRGTEAFF. CDR3 coding DNA: TGCGCCAGCAGCCAAGATTACAGGGGTACTGAAGCTTTCTTT.

This clonotype was seen many times. The V and J genes are TRBV29-1 and TRBJ2-2; no clear D. Germline assignment: CDR1 SQVTM and CDR2 ANQGSEA. Trimming stripped 7 bases from V and 5 bases from J, with 11 bases between. This CDR3 has 12 amino acids. CDR3 loop: CSALGTTGELFF. DNA for the CDR3: TGCAGCGCCCTGGGAACGACCGGGGAGCTGTTTTTT.

This clonotype was seen at least ten times. The rearrangement links TRBV29-1 to TRBJ2-2; TRBD2 matches 7 bases. V trimming: 4 bases; J trimming: 0 bases; junction bases outside the gene matches: 2. This CDR3 has 14 residues. Per germline, CDR1 SQVTM and CDR2 ANQGSEA. In DNA, the CDR3 is TGCAGCGTTGTGCGGGGGACGAACACCGGGGAGCTGTTTTTT. As protein: CSVVRGTNTGELFF.

This clonotype occurred many times. The gene calls are TRBV20-1 and TRBJ1-1, with D hard to call. Deletions cut 3 bases from V and 5 bases from J, with 19 bases between. The germline V gene encodes CDR1 DFQATT and CDR2 SNEGSKA (reference sequence). The CDR3 sequence is 15 residues long. The CDR3 DNA reads TGCAGTGCTAGGTTGAATGGTGGAAGGGAGACTGAAGCTTTCTTT. As protein: CSARLNGGRETEAFF.

At least ten counts were recorded for this clonotype. The chain employs TRBV3-1 and TRBJ2-1; the match to TRBD2 covers 9 bases. The germline CDR1 and CDR2 sequences are LGHDT and YNNKEL (reference sequence). The CDR3 has 15 amino acids. The V and J ends lost 1 base and 8 bases, in that order; junction bases with no gene match: 6. In DNA form, the CDR3 reads TGTGCCAGCAGCCAAGCTCCGGGACTAGCCGATGAGCAGTTCTTC. It translates to CASSQAPGLADEQFF.

The chain links TRBV11-2 to TRBJ2-4; TRBD2 agrees at 11 bases. CDR1 is SGHAT, CDR2 FQNNGV, per germline. The CDR3 extends over 17 amino acids. After removal of 5 bases from V and 9 bases from J, the junction contained 15 bases not matched to a gene. The CDR3 region has the DNA TGTGCCAGCAGCCCCGGACCGGCTAGCGGGAGGTACGGCATTCAGTACTTC. It translates to CASSPGPASGRYGIQYF.

This clonotype was recorded many times. V usage is TRBV12-3 or TRBV12-4 and J usage is TRBJ2-1; TRBD2 matches 10 bases. The V and J ends lost 6 bases and 4 bases, in that order; junction bases with no gene match: 9. CDR3 length equals 16 residues. CDR3 DNA: TGTGCCAGCAGGGAACTCTCTAGCGGGAGTTACAATGAGCAGTTCTTC. Translation gives CASRELSSGSYNEQFF.